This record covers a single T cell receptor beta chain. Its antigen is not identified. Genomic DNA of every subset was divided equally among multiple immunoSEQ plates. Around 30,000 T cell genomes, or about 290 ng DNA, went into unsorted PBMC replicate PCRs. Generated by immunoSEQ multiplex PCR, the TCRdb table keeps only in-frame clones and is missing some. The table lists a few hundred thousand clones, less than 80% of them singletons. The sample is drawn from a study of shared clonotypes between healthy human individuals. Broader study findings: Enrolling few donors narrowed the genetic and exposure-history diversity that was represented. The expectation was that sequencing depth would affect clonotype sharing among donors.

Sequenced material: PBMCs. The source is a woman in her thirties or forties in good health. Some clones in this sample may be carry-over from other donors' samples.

CDR3: CASSSEGLQVGGYTF. CDR3 nucleotide sequence: TGTGCCAGCAGCTCCGAGGGACTTCAAGTAGGCGGCTACACCTTC. The genes are TRBV7-9 and TRBJ1-2, with D maybe TRBD1 (5 bases). The V gene lost 4 bases and the J gene lost 8 bases, with 20 bases spanning the gap. The CDR3 is 15 residues long. From germline, CDR1 is SEHNR and CDR2 FQNEAQ (reference sequence).